This TCR beta chain is from a study of T cell responses to AZD1222 COVID-19 vaccine. Using immunoSEQ multiplex PCR, the repertoire was profiled, and TCRdb retains in-frame clones only, with some absent. Here the sample spans fewer than 200,000 clones, approximately 88% being singletons. V lost 2 bases to trimming and J lost 7 bases; unmatched junction nucleotides: 8. The CDR3 is made up of 15 amino acids. The germline gives CDR1 KGHSH, CDR2 LQKENI. The TCR was taken from an adult who received the AZD1222 COVID-19 vaccine. The chain is built from TRBV18 and TRBJ1-2; 9 positions agree with TRBD1. Material: peripheral blood, obtained 28 days after the second AZD1222 dose. The CDR3 reads CASSPVNRGLSGYTF. Written as DNA, the CDR3 is TGTGCCAGCTCACCAGTCAACAGGGGGCTAAGTGGCTACACCTTC.